This T cell receptor beta chain was documented in a study of cytomegalovirus exposure and HLA in healthy donors. PCR was performed using 60 Vbeta and 13 Jbeta primers. Libraries were prepared by immunoSEQ multiplex PCR; TCRdb keeps only in-frame clonotypes and omits some of them. The sample's table shows about 200,000 clones. This CDR3 is 18 amino acids long. Looked up from germline, CDR1 is LNHDA and CDR2 is SQIVND (reference sequence). V dropped 5 bases and J dropped 5 bases, with 27 bases sitting between them. Comments on this clone: Its antigen remains unknown.

Overall study findings and caveats: In vitro assays verified that a few CMV-associated chains recognized CMV antigens specifically. Most CMV-associated TCR beta chains appeared HLA-restricted in a later analysis. As a later analysis revealed, the rate of TCR association differed by HLA locus, with DRB1 most and HLA-C fewest. An assumption of roughly uniform sequencing depth across donors underlay the presence/absence analyses.

The rearrangement links TRBV19 to TRBJ2-5; no clear D. This TCR was sampled from a boy younger than 18 in good health and CMV-seronegative. What was sequenced was PBMCs. The CDR3 loop reads CASSPRLMPPGPRETQYF. The CDR3 region has the DNA TGTGCCAGTAGTCCGCGCCTCATGCCGCCCGGTCCTAGGGAGACCCAGTACTTC.